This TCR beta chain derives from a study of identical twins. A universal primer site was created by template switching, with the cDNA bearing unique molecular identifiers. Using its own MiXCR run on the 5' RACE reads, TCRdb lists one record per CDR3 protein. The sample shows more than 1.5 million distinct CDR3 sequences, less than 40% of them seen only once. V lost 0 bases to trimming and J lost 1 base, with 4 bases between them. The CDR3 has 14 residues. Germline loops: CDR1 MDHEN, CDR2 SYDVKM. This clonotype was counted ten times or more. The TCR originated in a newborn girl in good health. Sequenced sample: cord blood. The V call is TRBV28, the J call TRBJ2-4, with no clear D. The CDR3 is CASSLWGAKNIQYF. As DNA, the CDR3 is TGTGCCAGCAGTTTATGGGGGGCCAAAAACATTCAGTACTTC.